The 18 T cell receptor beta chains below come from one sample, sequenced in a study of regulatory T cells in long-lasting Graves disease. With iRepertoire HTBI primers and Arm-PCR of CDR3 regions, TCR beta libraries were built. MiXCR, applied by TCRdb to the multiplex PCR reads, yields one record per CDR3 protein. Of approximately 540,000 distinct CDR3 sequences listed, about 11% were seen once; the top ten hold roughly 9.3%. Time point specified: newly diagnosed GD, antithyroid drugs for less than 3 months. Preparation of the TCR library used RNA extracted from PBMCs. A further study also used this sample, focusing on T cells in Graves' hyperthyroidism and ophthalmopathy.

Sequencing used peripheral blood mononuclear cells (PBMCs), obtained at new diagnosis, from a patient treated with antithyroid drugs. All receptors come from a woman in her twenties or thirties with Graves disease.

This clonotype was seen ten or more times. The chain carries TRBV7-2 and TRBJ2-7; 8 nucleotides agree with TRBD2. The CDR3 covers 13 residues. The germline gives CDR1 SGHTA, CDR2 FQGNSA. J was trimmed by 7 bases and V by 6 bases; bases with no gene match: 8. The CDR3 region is CASRSQTSAEQYF. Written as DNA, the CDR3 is TGTGCCAGCAGATCTCAGACTAGCGCGGAGCAGTACTTC.

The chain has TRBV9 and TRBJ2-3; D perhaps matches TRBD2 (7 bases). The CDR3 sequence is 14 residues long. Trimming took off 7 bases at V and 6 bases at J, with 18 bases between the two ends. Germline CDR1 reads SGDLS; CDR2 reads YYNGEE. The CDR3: CASASGGGADTQYF. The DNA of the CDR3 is TGTGCCAGCGCTAGCGGAGGGGGGGCCGATACGCAGTATTTT. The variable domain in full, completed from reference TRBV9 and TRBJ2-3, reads DSGVTQTPKHLITATGQRVTLRCSPRSGDLSVYWYQQSLDQGLQFLIQYYNGEERAKGNILERFSAQQFPDLHSELNLSSLELGDSALYFCASASGGGADTQYFGPGTRLTVL.

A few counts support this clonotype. The CDR3 spells CASSLLRDTGTQYF. CDR3 bases: TGTGCCAGCAGTTTACTAAGGGACACTGGGACCCAGTACTTC. The rearrangement uses TRBV12-3 or TRBV12-4 and TRBJ2-5, with D perhaps matching TRBD1 (6 bases). V was shortened by 2 bases and J by 7 bases, with 14 bases between the two germline ends. The CDR3 runs to 14 residues.

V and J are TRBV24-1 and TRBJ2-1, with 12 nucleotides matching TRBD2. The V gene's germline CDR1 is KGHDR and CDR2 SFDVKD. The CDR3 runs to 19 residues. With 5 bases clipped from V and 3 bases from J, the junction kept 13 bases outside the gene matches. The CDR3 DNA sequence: TGTGCCACCAGTGGTTATGTCACGACTAGCGGGAGATTCTACAATGAGCAGTTCTTC. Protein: CATSGYVTTSGRFYNEQFF.

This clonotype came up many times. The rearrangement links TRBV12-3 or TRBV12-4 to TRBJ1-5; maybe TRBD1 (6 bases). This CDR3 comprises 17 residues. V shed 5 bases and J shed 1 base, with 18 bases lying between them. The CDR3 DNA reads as TGTGCCAGCAGTCCCACGAGGGGGGGGCTGAGCAATCAGCCCCAGCATTTT. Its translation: CASSPTRGGLSNQPQHF.

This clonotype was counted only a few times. The CDR3 DNA is TGCGCCAGCAGCTTGGCTGAAGGACGATCCTATAATTCACCCCTCCACTTT. Protein product: CASSLAEGRSYNSPLHF. The chain recombines TRBV5-1 with TRBJ1-6, with D hard to call. CDR1 and CDR2 from the germline V gene are SGHRS and YFSETQ. The length of the CDR3 is 17 residues. Trimming removed 0 bases from V and 1 base from J, with 11 bases in between.

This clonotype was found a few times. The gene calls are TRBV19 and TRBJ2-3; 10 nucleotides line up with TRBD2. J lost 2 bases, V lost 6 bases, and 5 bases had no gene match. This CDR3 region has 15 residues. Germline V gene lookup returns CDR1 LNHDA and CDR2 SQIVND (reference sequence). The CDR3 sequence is CASRRTSGVTDTQYF. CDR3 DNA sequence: TGTGCCAGTAGGAGGACTAGCGGAGTCACAGATACGCAGTATTTT. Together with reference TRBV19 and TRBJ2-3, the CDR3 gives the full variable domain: DGGITQSPKYLFRKEGQNVTLSCEQNLNHDAMYWYRQDPGQGLRLIYYSQIVNDFQKGDIAEGYSVSREKKESFPLTVTSAQKNPTAFYLCASRRTSGVTDTQYFGPGTRLTVL.

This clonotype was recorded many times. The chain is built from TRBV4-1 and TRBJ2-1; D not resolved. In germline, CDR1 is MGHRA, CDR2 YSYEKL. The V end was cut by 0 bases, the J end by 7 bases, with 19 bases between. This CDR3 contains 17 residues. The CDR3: CASSQEGDRLGYNEQFF. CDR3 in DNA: TGCGCCAGCAGCCAAGAAGGTGACCGGCTAGGCTATAATGAGCAGTTCTTC.

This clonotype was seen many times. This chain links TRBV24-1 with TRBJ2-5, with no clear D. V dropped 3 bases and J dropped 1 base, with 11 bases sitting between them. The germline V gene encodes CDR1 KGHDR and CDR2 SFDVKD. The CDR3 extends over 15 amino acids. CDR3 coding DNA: TGTGCCACCAGTGATCATCGGACCCCCCAAGAGACCCAGTACTTC. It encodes CATSDHRTPQETQYF.

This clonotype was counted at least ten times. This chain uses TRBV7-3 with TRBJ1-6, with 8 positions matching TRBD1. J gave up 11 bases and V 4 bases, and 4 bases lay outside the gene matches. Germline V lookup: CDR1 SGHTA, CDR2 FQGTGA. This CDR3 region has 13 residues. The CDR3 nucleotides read TGTGCCAGCAGCTCAGGACAGGGAACACCCCTCCACTTT. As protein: CASSSGQGTPLHF.

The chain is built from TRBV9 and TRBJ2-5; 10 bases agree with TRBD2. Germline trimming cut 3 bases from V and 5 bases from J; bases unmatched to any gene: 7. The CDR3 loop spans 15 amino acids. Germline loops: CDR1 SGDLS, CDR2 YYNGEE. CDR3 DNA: TGTGCCAGCAGCGCGCTAGCGGGAGTGGCGGAGACCCAGTACTTC. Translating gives CASSALAGVAETQYF.

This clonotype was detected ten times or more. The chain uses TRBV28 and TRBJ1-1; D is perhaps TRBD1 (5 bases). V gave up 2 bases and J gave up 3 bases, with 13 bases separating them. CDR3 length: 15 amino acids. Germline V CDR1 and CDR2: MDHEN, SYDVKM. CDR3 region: CASSLRPQGDTEAFF. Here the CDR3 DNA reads TGTGCCAGCAGTTTAAGGCCCCAGGGCGACACTGAAGCTTTCTTT.

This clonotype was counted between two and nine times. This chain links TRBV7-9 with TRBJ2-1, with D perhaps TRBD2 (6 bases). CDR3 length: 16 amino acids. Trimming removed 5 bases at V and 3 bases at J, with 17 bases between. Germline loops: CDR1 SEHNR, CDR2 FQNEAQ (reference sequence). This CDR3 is CASSRIGGGGYNEQFF. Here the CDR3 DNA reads TGTGCCAGCAGCCGGATCGGGGGAGGAGGCTACAATGAGCAGTTCTTC.

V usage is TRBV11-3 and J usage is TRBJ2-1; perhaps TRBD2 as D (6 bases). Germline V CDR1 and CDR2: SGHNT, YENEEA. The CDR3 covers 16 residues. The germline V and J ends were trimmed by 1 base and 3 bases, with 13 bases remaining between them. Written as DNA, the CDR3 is TGTGCCAGCAGCTTAGGTCGGGGAGGAAGCTACAATGAGCAGTTCTTC. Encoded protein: CASSLGRGGSYNEQFF.

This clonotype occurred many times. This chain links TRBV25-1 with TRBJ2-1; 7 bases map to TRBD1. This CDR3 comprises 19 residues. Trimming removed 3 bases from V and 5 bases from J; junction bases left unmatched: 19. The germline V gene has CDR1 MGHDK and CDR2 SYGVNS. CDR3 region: CASSEKVLIGTERHNEQFF. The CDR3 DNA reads TGTGCCAGCAGTGAGAAAGTTTTAATAGGGACAGAGAGGCACAATGAGCAGTTCTTC.

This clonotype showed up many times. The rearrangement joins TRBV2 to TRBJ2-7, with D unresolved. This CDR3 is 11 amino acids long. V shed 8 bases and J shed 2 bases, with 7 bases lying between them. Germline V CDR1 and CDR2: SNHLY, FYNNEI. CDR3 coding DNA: TGTGCCAGCCACGTAACCTACGAGCAGTACTTC. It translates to CASHVTYEQYF.

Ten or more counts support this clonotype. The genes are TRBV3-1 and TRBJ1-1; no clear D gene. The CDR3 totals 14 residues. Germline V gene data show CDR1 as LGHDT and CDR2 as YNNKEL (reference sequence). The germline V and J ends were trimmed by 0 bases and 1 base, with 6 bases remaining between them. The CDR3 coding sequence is TGTGCCAGCAGCCAAGAATGGGAGAACACTGAAGCTTTCTTT. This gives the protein CASSQEWENTEAFF.

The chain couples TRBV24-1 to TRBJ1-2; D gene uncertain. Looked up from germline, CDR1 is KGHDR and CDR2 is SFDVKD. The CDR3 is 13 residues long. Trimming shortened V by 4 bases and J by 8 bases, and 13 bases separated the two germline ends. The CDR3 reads CATSDRTRRGYTF. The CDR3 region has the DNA TGTGCCACCAGTGACCGGACGCGGCGGGGCTACACCTTC.